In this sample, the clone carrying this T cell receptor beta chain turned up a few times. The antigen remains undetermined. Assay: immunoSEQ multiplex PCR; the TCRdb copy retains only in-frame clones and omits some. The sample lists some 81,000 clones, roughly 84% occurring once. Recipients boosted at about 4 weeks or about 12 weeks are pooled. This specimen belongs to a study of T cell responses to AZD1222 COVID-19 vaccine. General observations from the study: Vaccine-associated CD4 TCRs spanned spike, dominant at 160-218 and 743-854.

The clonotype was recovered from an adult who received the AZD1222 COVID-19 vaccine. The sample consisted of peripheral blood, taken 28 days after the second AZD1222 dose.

The CDR3 loop reads CASSQYRGGMNTEAFF. The CDR3 coding sequence is TGTGCCAGCTCACAGTACAGGGGTGGTATGAACACTGAAGCTTTCTTT. The V gene is TRBV18, the J gene TRBJ1-1; 7 nucleotides agree with TRBD1. V gave up 4 bases and J gave up 0 bases; unmatched junction bases: 8. The germline V gene has CDR1 KGHSH and CDR2 LQKENI. The CDR3 is made up of 16 amino acids.